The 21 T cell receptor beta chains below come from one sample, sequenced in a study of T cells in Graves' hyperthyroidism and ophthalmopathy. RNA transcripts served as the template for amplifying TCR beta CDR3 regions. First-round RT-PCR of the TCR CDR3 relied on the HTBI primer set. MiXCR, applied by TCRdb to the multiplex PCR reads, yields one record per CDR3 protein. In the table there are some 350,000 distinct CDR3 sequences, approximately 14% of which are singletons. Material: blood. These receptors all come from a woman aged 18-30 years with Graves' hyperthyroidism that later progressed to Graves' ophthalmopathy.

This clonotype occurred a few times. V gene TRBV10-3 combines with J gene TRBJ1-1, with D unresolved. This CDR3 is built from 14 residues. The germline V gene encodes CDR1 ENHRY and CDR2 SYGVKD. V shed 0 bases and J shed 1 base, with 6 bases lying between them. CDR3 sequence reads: CAISESLGNTEAFF. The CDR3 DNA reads TGTGCCATCAGTGAGTCGTTAGGGAACACTGAAGCTTTCTTT.

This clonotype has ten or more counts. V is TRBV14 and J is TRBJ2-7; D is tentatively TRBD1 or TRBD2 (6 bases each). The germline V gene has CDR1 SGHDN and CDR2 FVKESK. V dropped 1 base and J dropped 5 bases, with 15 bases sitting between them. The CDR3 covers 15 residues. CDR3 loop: CASSQAPGGFDEQYF. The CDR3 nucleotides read TGTGCCAGCAGCCAAGCCCCCGGGGGCTTCGACGAGCAGTACTTC.

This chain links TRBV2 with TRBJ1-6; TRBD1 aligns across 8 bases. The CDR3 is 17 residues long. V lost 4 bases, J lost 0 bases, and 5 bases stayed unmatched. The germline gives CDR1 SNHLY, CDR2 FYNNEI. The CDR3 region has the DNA TGTGCCAGCAGTGTCGCAGGGGGCAACTCCTATAATTCACCCCTCCACTTT. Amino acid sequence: CASSVAGGNSYNSPLHF.

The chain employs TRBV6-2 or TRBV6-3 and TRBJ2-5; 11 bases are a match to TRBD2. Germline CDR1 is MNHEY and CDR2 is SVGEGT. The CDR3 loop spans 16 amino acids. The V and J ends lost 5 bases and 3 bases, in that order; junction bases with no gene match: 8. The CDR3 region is CASSPRGGLAEETQYF. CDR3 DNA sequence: TGTGCCAGCAGTCCCAGGGGGGGACTAGCGGAAGAGACCCAGTACTTC.

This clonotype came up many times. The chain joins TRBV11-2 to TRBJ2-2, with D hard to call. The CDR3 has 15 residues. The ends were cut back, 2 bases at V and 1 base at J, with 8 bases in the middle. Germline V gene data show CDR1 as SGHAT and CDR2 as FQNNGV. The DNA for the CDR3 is TGTGCCAGCAGCTTAACGGCGGTGAACACCGGGGAGCTGTTTTTT. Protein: CASSLTAVNTGELFF.

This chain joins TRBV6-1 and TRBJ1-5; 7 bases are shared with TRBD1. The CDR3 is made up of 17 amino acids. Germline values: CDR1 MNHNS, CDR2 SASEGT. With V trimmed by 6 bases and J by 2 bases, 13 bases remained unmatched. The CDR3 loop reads CASSRDRVGVGNQPQHF. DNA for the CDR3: TGTGCCAGCAGCCGCGACAGGGTTGGGGTAGGCAATCAGCCCCAGCATTTT.

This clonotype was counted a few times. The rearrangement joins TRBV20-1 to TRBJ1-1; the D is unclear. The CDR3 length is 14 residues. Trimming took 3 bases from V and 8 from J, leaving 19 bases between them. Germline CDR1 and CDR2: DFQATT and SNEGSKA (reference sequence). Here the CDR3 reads CSASPQPLRTEAFF. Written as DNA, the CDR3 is TGCAGTGCTAGTCCGCAACCCCTGAGGACGGAAGCTTTCTTT.

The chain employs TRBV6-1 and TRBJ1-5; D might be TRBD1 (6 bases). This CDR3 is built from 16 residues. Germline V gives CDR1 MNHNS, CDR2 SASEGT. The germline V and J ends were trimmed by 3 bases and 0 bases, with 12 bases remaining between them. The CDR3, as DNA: TGTGCCAGCAGTGACCCGGCCAGGGGTAGCAATCAGCCCCAGCATTTT. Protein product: CASSDPARGSNQPQHF.

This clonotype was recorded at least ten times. CDR3 DNA sequence: TGTGCCAGCAGACCCAGGGGGGACTATGGCTACACCTTC. Protein product: CASRPRGDYGYTF. V is TRBV5-5 and J is TRBJ1-2; TRBD1 matches 7 bases. The CDR3 runs to 13 residues. Germline CDR1 and CDR2: SGHKS and YYEKEE (reference sequence). The V and J ends lost 5 bases and 3 bases, in that order; junction bases with no gene match: 4. The full variable domain, its missing parts supplied by reference TRBV5-5 and TRBJ1-2, is DAGVTQSPTHLIKTRGQQVTLRCSPISGHKSVSWYQQVLGQGPQFIFQYYEKEERGRGNFPDRFSARQFPNYSSELNVNALLLGDSALYLCASRPRGDYGYTFGSGTRLTVV.

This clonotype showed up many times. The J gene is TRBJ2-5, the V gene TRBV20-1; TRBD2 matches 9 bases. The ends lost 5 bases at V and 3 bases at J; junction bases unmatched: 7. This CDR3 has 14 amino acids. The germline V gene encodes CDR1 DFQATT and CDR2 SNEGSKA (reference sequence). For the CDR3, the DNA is TGCAGTGCTGGAATGGGGACTAGCAAAGAGACCCAGTACTTC. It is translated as CSAGMGTSKETQYF.

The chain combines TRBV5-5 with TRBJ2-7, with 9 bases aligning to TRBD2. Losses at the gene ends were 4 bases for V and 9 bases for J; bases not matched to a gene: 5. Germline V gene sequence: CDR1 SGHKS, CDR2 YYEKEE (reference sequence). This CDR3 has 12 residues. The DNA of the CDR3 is TGTGCCAGCAGCAGTAGCGGGAGAGTGCAGTACTTC. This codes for CASSSSGRVQYF. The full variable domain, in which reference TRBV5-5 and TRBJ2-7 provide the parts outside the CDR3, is DAGVTQSPTHLIKTRGQQVTLRCSPISGHKSVSWYQQVLGQGPQFIFQYYEKEERGRGNFPDRFSARQFPNYSSELNVNALLLGDSALYLCASSSSGRVQYFGPGTRLTVT.

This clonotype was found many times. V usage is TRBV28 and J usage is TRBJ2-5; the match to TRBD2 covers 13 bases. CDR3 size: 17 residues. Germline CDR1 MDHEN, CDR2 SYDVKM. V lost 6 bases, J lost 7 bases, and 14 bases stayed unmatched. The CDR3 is CASRKPRTSGSLGTQYF. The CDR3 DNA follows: TGTGCCAGCAGGAAACCAAGGACTAGCGGGAGTCTTGGGACCCAGTACTTC.

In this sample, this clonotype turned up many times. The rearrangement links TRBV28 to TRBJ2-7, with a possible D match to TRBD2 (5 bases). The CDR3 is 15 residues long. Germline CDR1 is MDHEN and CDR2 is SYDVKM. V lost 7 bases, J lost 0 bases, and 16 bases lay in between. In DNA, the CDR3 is TGTGCCAGCACCCCTCTAGCCGGTCTCTCCTACGAGCAGTACTTC. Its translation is CASTPLAGLSYEQYF.

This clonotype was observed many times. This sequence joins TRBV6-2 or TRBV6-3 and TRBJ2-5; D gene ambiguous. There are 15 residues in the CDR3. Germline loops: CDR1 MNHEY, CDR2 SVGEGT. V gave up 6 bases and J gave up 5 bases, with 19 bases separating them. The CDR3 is CASSLYIGPLETQYF. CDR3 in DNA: TGTGCCAGCAGCCTCTACATAGGCCCCCTGGAGACCCAGTACTTC.

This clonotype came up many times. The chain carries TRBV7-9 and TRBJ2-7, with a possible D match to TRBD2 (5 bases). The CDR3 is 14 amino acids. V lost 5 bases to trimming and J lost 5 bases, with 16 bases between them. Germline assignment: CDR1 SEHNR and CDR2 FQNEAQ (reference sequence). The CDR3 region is CASSPIPGRDEQYF. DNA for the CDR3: TGTGCCAGCAGCCCAATCCCCGGGCGGGACGAGCAGTACTTC. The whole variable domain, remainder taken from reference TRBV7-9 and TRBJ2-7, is DTGVSQNPRHKITKRGQNVTFRCDPISEHNRLYWYRQTLGQGPEFLTYFQNEAQLEKSRLLSDRFSAERPKGSFSTLEIQRTEQGDSAMYLCASSPIPGRDEQYFGPGTRLTVT.

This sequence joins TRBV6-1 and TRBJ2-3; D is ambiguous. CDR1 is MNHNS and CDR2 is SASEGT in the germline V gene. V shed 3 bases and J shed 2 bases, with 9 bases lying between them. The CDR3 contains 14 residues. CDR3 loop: CASSDTPYTDTQYF. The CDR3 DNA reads TGTGCCAGCAGTGATACTCCGTACACAGATACGCAGTATTTT.

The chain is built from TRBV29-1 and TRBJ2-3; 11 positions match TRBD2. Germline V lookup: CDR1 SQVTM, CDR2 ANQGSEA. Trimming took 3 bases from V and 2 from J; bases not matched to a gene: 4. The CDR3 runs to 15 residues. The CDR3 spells CSVDTSGRYTDTQYF. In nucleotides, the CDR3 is TGCAGCGTTGATACTAGCGGGAGATACACAGATACGCAGTATTTT.

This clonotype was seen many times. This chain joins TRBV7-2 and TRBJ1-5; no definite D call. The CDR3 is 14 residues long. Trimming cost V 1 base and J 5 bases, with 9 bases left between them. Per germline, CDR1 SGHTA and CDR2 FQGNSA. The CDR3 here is CASSLGRGYQPQHF. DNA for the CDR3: TGTGCCAGCAGCTTAGGACGGGGATATCAGCCCCAGCATTTT.

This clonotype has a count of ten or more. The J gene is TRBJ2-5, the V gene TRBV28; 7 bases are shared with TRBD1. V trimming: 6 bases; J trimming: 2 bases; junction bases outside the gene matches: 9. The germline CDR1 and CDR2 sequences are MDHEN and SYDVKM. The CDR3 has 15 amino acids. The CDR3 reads CASSRRQGRQETQYF. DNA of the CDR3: TGTGCCAGCAGCCGGCGACAGGGTAGGCAAGAGACCCAGTACTTC.

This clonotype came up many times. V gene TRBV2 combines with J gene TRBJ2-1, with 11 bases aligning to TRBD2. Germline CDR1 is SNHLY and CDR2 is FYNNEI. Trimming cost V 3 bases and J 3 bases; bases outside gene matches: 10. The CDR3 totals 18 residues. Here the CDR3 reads CASSEGRPGLADYNEQFF. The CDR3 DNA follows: TGTGCCAGCAGTGAGGGCAGGCCGGGACTAGCGGACTACAATGAGCAGTTCTTC.

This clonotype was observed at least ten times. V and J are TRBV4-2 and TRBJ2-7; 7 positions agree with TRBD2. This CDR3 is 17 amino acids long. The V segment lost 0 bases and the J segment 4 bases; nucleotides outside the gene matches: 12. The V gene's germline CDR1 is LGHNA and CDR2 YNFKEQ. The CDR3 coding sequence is TGTGCCAGCAGCCAAGATGCGGCTAGCGGACGCATTTACGAGCAGTACTTC. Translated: CASSQDAASGRIYEQYF.